The 19 T cell receptor beta chains below all came from one sample that was sequenced in a study of T cell responses to AZD1222 COVID-19 vaccine listed by TCRdb under 2021. According to the study, the label for this sample's time point signals: about 28 days (+/-7) after the second vaccine dose. The treatment or condition label, as the study defines it: meningococcal conjugate vaccine given as trial control. The method was the immunoSEQ multiplex PCR assay. TCRdb provides this immuneACCESS table in a form limited to in-frame rearrangements. Some clones are lacking; in checked studies, under half of them reflect an unresolved V gene, and why the rest are absent is not known. The sample table contains approximately 190,000 clones; only one count was recorded for 85% to 95% of them. 3.6% of the sample is held by the ten biggest clonotypes. The source material was peripheral blood, sampled 28 days after the second dose of the MenACWY control vaccine. All receptors derive from an adult who received the MenACWY meningococcal vaccine as a control.

The V and J genes are TRBV27 and TRBJ1-5; 7 bases are shared with TRBD1. Germline trimming cut 2 bases from V and 3 bases from J; bases unmatched to any gene: 4. This CDR3 comprises 15 residues. Germline CDR1 reads MNHEY; CDR2 reads SMNVEV (reference sequence). CDR3 amino acids: CASSLGGQLNQPQHF. Written as DNA, the CDR3 is TGTGCCAGCAGTTTAGGGGGACAGCTCAATCAGCCCCAGCATTTT.

This clone was found a few times. This chain joins TRBV5-4 and TRBJ2-1, with D possibly matching TRBD2 (5 bases). Per germline, CDR1 SGHNT and CDR2 YYREEE (reference sequence). V lost 4 bases and J lost 9, with 17 bases in between. This CDR3 has 14 residues. CDR3 sequence (DNA): TGTGCCAGCAGCCCCCAATACGCGGCGGGTGAGCAGTTCTTC. This sequence encodes CASSPQYAAGEQFF.

The chain carries TRBV9 and TRBJ1-3; D is undetermined. CDR1 SGDLS and CDR2 YYNGEE come from the germline V gene. The length of the CDR3 is 14 residues. V was clipped by 7 bases and J by 0 bases, with 11 bases between them. Here the CDR3 reads CASGNGLSGNTIYF. In DNA form, the CDR3 reads TGTGCCAGCGGTAACGGCCTCTCTGGAAACACCATATATTTT. Combining the CDR3 with reference TRBV9 and TRBJ1-3 gives the whole variable domain DSGVTQTPKHLITATGQRVTLRCSPRSGDLSVYWYQQSLDQGLQFLIQYYNGEERAKGNILERFSAQQFPDLHSELNLSSLELGDSALYFCASGNGLSGNTIYFGEGSWLTVV.

This clone has a single count. In DNA form, the CDR3 reads TGTGCCAGTAGTATTGAAAATAGCAATCAGCCCCAGCATTTT. Translating gives CASSIENSNQPQHF. This sequence joins TRBV19 and TRBJ1-5; the D is unclear. The CDR3 contains 14 residues. CDR1 LNHDA and CDR2 SQIVND come from the germline V gene (reference sequence). Trimming took off 3 bases at V and 0 bases at J, with 6 bases between the two ends.

This rearrangement joins TRBV10-3 to TRBJ2-2; D possibly corresponds to TRBD1 (6 bases). This CDR3 region has 15 residues. With 3 bases removed from V and 1 base from J, the gap between germline ends came to 9 bases. From germline, CDR1 is ENHRY and CDR2 SYGVKD. The CDR3 loop reads CAISELTGNTGELFF. CDR3 in DNA: TGTGCCATCAGTGAACTGACAGGGAACACCGGGGAGCTGTTTTTT.

The rearrangement joins TRBV5-1 to TRBJ2-5; TRBD1 agrees at 7 bases. V lost 0 bases and J lost 2; bases outside the gene matches: 4. Germline lookup yields CDR1 SGHRS and CDR2 YFSETQ. This CDR3 region has 15 residues. The CDR3 nucleotides are TGCGCCAGCAGCTTGGGAACGGGACAGCAAGAGACCCAGTACTTC. Protein: CASSLGTGQQETQYF. The entire variable domain, with the rest obtained from reference TRBV5-1 and TRBJ2-5, is as follows: KAGVTQTPRYLIKTRGQQVTLSCSPISGHRSVSWYQQTPGQGLQFLFEYFSETQRNKGNFPGRFSGRQFSNSRSEMNVSTLELGDSALYLCASSLGTGQQETQYFGPGTRLLVL.

The gene calls are TRBV9 and TRBJ2-3; no firm D call. This CDR3 region has 14 residues. V gave up 4 bases and J gave up 1 base, with 10 bases separating them. Germline CDR1 is SGDLS and CDR2 is YYNGEE. CDR3 nucleotides: TGTGCCAGCAGCTTAACGGGTCGCACAGATACGCAGTATTTT. This translates into CASSLTGRTDTQYF.

The rearrangement links TRBV11-2 to TRBJ1-1; the D gene is possibly TRBD1 (5 bases). Germline CDR1 and CDR2: SGHAT and FQNNGV. V lost 6 bases and J 3 bases, leaving 17 bases between the germline ends. The CDR3 consists of 15 residues. Written as DNA, the CDR3 is TGTGCCAGCAGGCAGCCAGGGAATAGGTACACTGAAGCTTTCTTT. Translated: CASRQPGNRYTEAFF.

The chain couples TRBV28 to TRBJ1-1; 8 nucleotides line up with TRBD1. CDR1 is MDHEN and CDR2 is SYDVKM in the germline V gene. The CDR3 totals 13 residues. The V gene end was trimmed by 10 bases and the J gene end by 1 base; junction bases not matched to a gene: 5. CDR3 bases: TGTGCCACTTGGACAGGGCCGAACACTGAAGCTTTCTTT. Amino acids: CATWTGPNTEAFF.

This rearrangement joins TRBV7-6 to TRBJ1-1; D not resolved. Germline loops: CDR1 SGHVS, CDR2 FNYEAQ. This CDR3 has 14 residues. V lost 3 bases to trimming and J lost 9 bases, with 17 bases between them. The CDR3 is CASSLSPTGEKAFF. The CDR3 DNA is TGTGCCAGCAGCTTGTCCCCCACCGGGGAAAAAGCTTTCTTT.

The rearrangement uses TRBV7-2 and TRBJ2-1; D not resolved. Looked up from germline, CDR1 is SGHTA and CDR2 is FQGNSA. V lost 2 bases to trimming and J lost 10 bases, with 12 bases between them. CDR3 size: 13 residues. CDR3 nucleotide sequence: TGTGCCAGCAGCTTAATTGGTTATGGGGAGCAGTTCTTC. It translates to CASSLIGYGEQFF.

The chain links TRBV4-1 to TRBJ1-2; no firm D call. Germline V CDR1 and CDR2: MGHRA, YSYEKL. This CDR3 contains 14 residues. Trimming removed 2 bases at V and 4 bases at J, with 11 bases between. CDR3 coding DNA: TGCGCCAGCAGCCAACAAGCGGGGTCCTATGGCTACACCTTC. It encodes CASSQQAGSYGYTF.

Turning to this clone: The same CDR3 also results from other DNA sequences found in this sample. The gene calls are TRBV19 and TRBJ1-1, with a weak D call TRBD1 (6 bases). V lost 2 bases and J lost 0, with 7 bases in between. Per germline, CDR1 LNHDA and CDR2 SQIVND (reference sequence). CDR3 size: 14 residues. In DNA form, the CDR3 reads TGTGCCAGTAGTATACAGGGGCTGAACACTGAAGCTTTCTTT. Residues: CASSIQGLNTEAFF.

This clone appeared a single time. The chain carries TRBV11-2 and TRBJ1-3; no clear D gene. Germline CDR1 and CDR2: SGHAT and FQNNGV. CDR3 length equals 16 residues. The V and J ends lost 0 bases and 0 bases respectively, with 9 bases between them. CDR3: CASSLEARYSGNTIYF. The CDR3 coding sequence is TGTGCCAGCAGCTTAGAGGCGAGATACTCTGGAAACACCATATATTTT.

The chain recombines TRBV14 with TRBJ2-6; 8 bases align to TRBD1. With V trimmed by 4 bases and J by 6 bases, 8 bases remained unmatched. The CDR3 is 16 amino acids. Germline assignment: CDR1 SGHDN and CDR2 FVKESK. CDR3 in amino acids: CASSLTGARLANVLTF. CDR3 coding DNA: TGTGCCAGCAGCCTGACAGGGGCCCGCCTGGCCAACGTCCTGACTTTC.

The CDR3 nucleotides read TGTGCCAGCAGTGCCACGGGCCTCGGTATGGGTCAGCCCCAGCATTTT. This sequence encodes CASSATGLGMGQPQHF. The V and J genes are TRBV6-2 or TRBV6-3 and TRBJ1-5; no clear D gene. Germline CDR1 is MNHEY and CDR2 is SVGEGT. The CDR3 length is 16 residues. V was pared by 5 bases and J by 6 bases, with 20 bases between.

This clone was detected once. V and J are TRBV4-2 and TRBJ1-4, with TRBD1 matching over 7 bases. The CDR3 covers 16 residues. Germline V gene data show CDR1 as LGHNA and CDR2 as YNFKEQ. The trim removed 0 bases at V and 6 bases at J, leaving 7 bases unmatched. The CDR3 DNA reads TGTGCCAGCAGCCAAGATTACTCACAGGGGCATGAAAAACTGTTTTTT. The encoded protein is CASSQDYSQGHEKLFF.

The chain joins TRBV7-3 to TRBJ2-1; D possibly uses TRBD1 or TRBD2 (5 bases each). V lost 2 bases and J 1 base, leaving 15 bases between the germline ends. The CDR3 spans 17 residues. Germline V gene data show CDR1 as SGHTA and CDR2 as FQGTGA. The CDR3 nucleotides are TGTGCCAGCAGCTTACGGGGTGGGGACCATTCCTACAATGAGCAGTTCTTC. It yields the protein CASSLRGGDHSYNEQFF.

The chain has TRBV9 and TRBJ1-2, with 10 bases aligning to TRBD1. CDR3 length: 15 residues. The germline gives CDR1 SGDLS, CDR2 YYNGEE. The junction had 6 bases not matched to a gene; V was cut back by 0 bases and J by 7 bases. The CDR3 loop is CASSVDPGQGSGYTF. As DNA, the CDR3 is TGTGCCAGCAGCGTAGATCCGGGACAGGGGTCTGGCTACACCTTC.